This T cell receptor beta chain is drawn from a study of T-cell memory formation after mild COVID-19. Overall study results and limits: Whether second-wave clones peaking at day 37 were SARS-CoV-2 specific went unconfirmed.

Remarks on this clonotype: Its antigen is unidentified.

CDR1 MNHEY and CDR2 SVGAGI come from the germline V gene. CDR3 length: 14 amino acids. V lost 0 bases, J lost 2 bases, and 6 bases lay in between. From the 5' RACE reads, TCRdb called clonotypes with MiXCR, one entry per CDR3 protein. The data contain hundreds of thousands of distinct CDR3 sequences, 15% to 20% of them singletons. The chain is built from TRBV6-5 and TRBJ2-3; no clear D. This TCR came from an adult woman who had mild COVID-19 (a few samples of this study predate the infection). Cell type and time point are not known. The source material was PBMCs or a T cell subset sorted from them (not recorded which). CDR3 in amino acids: CASSYSPTTDTQYF. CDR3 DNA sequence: TGTGCCAGCAGTTACTCCCCCACCACAGATACGCAGTATTTT.